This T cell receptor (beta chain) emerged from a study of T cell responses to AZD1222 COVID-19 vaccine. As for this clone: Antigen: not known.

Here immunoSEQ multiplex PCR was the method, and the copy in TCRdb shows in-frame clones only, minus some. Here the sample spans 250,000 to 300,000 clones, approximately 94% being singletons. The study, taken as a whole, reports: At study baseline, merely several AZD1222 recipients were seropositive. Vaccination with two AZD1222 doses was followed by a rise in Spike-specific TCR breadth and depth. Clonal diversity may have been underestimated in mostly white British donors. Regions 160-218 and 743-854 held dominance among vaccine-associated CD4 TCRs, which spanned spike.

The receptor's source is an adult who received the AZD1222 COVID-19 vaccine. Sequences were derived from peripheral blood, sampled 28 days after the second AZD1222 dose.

Here the CDR3 DNA reads TGTGCCAGCTCACCACCCGGGACAGTCAATGAAAAACTGTTTTTT. Translation gives CASSPPGTVNEKLFF. V and J are TRBV18 and TRBJ1-4; the match to TRBD1 covers 7 bases. This CDR3 contains 15 residues. V shed 0 bases, J shed 5 bases, and the junction held 3 bases outside the gene matches. Germline V gives CDR1 KGHSH, CDR2 LQKENI.